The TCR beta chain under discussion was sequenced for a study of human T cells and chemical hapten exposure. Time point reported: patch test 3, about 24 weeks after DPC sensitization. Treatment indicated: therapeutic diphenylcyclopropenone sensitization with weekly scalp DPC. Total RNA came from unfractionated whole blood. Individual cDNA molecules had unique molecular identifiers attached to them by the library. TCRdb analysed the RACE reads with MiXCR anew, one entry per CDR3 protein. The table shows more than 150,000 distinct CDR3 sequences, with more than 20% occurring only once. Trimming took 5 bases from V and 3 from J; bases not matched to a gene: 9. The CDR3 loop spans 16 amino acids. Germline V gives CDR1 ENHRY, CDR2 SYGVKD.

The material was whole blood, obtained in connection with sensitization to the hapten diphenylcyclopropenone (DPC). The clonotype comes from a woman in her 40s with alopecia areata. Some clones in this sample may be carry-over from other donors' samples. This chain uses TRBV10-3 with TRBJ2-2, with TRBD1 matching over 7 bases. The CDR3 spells CAISQYDRADTGELFF. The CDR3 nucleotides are TGTGCCATCAGTCAATACGACAGGGCGGACACCGGGGAGCTGTTTTTT.